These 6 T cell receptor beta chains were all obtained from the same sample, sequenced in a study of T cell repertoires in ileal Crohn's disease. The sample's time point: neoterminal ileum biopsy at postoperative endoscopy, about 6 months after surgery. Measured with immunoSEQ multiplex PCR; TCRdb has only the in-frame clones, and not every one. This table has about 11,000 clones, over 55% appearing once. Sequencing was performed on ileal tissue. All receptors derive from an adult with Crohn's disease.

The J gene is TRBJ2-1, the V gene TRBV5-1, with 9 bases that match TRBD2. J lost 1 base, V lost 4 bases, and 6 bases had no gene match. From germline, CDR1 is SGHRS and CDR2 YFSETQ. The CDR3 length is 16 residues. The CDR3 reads CASSITSGYSYNEQFF. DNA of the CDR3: TGCGCCAGCAGCATAACTAGCGGGTATTCCTACAATGAGCAGTTCTTC.

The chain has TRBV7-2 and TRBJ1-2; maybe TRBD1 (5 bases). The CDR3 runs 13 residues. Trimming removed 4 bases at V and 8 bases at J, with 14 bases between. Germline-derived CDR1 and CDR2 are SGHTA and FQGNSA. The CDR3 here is CASSSNSGYGYTF. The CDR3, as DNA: TGTGCCAGCAGCTCAAATTCAGGGTACGGCTACACCTTC.

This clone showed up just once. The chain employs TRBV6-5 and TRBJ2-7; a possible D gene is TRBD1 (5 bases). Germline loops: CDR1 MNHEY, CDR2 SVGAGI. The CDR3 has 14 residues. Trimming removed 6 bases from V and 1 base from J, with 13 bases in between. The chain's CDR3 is CASRPQGNSYEQYF. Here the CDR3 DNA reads TGTGCCAGCAGACCTCAGGGAAATTCCTACGAGCAGTACTTC.

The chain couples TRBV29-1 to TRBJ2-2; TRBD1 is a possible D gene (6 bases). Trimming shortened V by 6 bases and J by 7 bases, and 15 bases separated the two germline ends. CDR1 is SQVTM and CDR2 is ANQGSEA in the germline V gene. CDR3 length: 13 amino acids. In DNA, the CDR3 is TGCAGCGTCTCAAATACAGGGTTCGGGGAGCTGTTTTTT. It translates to CSVSNTGFGELFF.

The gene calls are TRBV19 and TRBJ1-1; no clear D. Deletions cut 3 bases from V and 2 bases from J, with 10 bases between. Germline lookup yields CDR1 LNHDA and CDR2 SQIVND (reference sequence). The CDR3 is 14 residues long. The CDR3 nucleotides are TGTGCCAGTAGTATGGCGTCGGGTAACACTGAAGCTTTCTTT. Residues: CASSMASGNTEAFF. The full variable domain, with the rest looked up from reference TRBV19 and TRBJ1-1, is DGGITQSPKYLFRKEGQNVTLSCEQNLNHDAMYWYRQDPGQGLRLIYYSQIVNDFQKGDIAEGYSVSREKKESFPLTVTSAQKNPTAFYLCASSMASGNTEAFFGQGTRLTVV.

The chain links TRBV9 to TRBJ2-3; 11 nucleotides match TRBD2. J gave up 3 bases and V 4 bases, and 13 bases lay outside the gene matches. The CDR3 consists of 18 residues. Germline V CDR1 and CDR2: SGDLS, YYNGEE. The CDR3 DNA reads TGTGCCAGCAGCCGCAGAACTAGCGGGAGCTCCCGGACAGATACGCAGTATTTT. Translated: CASSRRTSGSSRTDTQYF.